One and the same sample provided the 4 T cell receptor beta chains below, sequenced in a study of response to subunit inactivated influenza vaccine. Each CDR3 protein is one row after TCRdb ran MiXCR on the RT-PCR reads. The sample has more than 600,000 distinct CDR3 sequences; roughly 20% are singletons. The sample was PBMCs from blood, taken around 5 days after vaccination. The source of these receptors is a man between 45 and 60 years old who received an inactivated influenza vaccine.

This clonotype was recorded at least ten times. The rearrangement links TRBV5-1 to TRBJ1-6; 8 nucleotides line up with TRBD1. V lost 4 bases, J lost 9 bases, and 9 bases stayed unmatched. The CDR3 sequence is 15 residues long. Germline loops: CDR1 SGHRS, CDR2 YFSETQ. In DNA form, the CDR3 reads TGCGCCAGCAGCACTAAAGGGCAGGGGGCTTCACCCCTCCACTTT. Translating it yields CASSTKGQGASPLHF. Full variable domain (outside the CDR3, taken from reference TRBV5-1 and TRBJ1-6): KAGVTQTPRYLIKTRGQQVTLSCSPISGHRSVSWYQQTPGQGLQFLFEYFSETQRNKGNFPGRFSGRQFSNSRSEMNVSTLELGDSALYLCASSTKGQGASPLHFGNGTRLTVT.

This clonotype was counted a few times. The CDR3 reads CASSFERGRRWSSYEQYF. The CDR3 nucleotides are TGTGCCAGCAGTTTCGAGAGGGGGCGTAGATGGAGCTCCTACGAGCAGTACTTC. J is TRBJ2-7 and V is TRBV28; 7 nucleotides align to TRBD1. The CDR3 is 18 amino acids. V was clipped by 3 bases and J by 0 bases; unmatched bases: 14. Germline CDR1 MDHEN, CDR2 SYDVKM.

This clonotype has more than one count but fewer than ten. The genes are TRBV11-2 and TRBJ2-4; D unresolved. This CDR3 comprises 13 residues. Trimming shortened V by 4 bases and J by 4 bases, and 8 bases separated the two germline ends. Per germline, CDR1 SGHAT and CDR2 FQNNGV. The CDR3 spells CASSSDWKNIQYF. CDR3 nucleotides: TGTGCCAGCAGCTCAGACTGGAAAAACATTCAGTACTTC. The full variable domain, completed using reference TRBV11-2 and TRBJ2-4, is EAGVAQSPRYKIIEKRQSVAFWCNPISGHATLYWYQQILGQGPKLLIQFQNNGVVDDSQLPKDRFSAERLKGVDSTLKIQPAKLEDSAVYLCASSSDWKNIQYFGAGTRLSVL.

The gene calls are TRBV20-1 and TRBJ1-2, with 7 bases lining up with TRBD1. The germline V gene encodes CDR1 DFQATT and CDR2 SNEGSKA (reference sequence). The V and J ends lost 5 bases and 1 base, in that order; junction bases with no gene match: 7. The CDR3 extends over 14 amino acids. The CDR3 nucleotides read TGCAGTGCTCGAAGACAGGGATTTAACTATGGCTACACCTTC. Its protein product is CSARRQGFNYGYTF.